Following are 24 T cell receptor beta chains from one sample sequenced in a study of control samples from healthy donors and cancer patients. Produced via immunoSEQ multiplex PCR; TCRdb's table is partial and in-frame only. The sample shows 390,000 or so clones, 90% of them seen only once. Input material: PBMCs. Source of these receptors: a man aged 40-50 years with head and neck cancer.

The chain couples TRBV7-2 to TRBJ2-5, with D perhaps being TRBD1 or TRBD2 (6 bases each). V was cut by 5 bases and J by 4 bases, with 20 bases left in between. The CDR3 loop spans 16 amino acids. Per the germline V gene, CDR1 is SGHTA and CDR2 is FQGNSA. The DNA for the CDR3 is TGTGCCAGCAGCCTAAGGACTCCGGGGGCGGGAGAGACCCAGTACTTC. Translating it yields CASSLRTPGAGETQYF.

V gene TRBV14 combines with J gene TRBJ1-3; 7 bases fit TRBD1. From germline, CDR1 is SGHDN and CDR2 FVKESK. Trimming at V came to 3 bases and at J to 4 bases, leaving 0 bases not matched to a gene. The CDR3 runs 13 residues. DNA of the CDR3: TGTGCCAGCAGCCAGGACAGGGGAAACACCATATATTTT. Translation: CASSQDRGNTIYF.

CDR3 sequence: CASSYRTSSSTDTQYF. The CDR3 coding sequence is TGCGCCAGCAGCTATCGGACATCTTCTAGCACAGATACGCAGTATTTT. The V call is TRBV5-1, the J call TRBJ2-3; D is possibly TRBD1 (5 bases). CDR3 length: 16 residues. Trimming pared 3 bases from V and 0 bases from J, leaving 14 bases between. The V gene's germline CDR1 is SGHRS and CDR2 YFSETQ. The full variable domain, in which reference TRBV5-1 and TRBJ2-3 provide the parts outside the CDR3, is KAGVTQTPRYLIKTRGQQVTLSCSPISGHRSVSWYQQTPGQGLQFLFEYFSETQRNKGNFPGRFSGRQFSNSRSEMNVSTLELGDSALYLCASSYRTSSSTDTQYFGPGTRLTVL.

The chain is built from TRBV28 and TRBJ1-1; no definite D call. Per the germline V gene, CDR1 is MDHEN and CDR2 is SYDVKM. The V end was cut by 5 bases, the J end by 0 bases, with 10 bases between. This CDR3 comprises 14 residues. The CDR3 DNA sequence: TGTGCCAGCAGTCGGAACACATTGAACACTGAAGCTTTCTTT. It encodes CASSRNTLNTEAFF.

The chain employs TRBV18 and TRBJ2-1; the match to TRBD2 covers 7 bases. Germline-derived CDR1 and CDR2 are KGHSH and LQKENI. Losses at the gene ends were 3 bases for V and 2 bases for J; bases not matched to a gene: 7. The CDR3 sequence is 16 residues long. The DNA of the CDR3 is TGTGCCAGCTCACCCCTTGGGGGGGGGACCTACAATGAGCAGTTCTTC. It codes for CASSPLGGGTYNEQFF.

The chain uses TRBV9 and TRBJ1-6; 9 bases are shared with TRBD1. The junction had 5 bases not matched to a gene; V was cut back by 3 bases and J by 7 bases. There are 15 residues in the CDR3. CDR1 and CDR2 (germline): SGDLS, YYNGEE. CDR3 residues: CASSAGGTGNSPLHF. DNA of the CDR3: TGTGCCAGCAGCGCCGGGGGGACAGGGAATTCACCCCTCCACTTT.

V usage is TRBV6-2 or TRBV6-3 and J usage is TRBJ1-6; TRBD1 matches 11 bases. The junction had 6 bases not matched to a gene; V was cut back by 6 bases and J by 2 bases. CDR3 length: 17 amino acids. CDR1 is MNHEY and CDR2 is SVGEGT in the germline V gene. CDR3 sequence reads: CASSSGQGVAYNSPLHF. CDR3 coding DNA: TGTGCCAGCAGCTCGGGACAGGGGGTCGCCTATAATTCACCCCTCCACTTT.

CDR3: CASSFSGGEETQYF. The DNA for the CDR3 is TGTGCCAGCAGCTTTAGCGGGGGAGAAGAGACCCAGTACTTC. The chain is built from TRBV11-2 and TRBJ2-5; TRBD2 matches 9 bases. Germline loops: CDR1 SGHAT, CDR2 FQNNGV. V gave up 3 bases and J gave up 3 bases; unmatched junction bases: 2. The CDR3 is 14 residues long.

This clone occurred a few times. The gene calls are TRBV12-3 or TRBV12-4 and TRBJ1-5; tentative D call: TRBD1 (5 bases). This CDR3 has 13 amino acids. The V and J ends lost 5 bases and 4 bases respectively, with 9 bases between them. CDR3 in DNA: TGTGCCAGCAGTGCAGCAGGGAATCAGCCCCAGCATTTT. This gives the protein CASSAAGNQPQHF.

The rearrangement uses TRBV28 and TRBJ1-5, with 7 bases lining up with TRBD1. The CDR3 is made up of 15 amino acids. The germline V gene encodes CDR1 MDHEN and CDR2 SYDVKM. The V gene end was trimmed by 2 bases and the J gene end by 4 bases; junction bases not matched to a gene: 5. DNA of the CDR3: TGTGCCAGCAGTTTAATCGCAGGGGGTAATCAGCCCCAGCATTTT. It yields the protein CASSLIAGGNQPQHF.

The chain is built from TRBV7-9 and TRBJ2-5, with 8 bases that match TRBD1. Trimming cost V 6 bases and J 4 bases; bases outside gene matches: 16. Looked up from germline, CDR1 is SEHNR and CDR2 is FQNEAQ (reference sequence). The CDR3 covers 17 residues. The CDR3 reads CASSPSGGDRSIETQYF. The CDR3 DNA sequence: TGTGCCAGCAGTCCCTCAGGTGGGGACAGGTCTATAGAGACCCAGTACTTC.

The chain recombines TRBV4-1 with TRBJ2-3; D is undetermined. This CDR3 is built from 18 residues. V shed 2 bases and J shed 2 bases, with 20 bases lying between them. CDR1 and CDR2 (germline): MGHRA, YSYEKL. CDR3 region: CASSQFPAPVSITDTQYF. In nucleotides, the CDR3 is TGCGCCAGCAGCCAATTTCCCGCCCCTGTTTCTATCACAGATACGCAGTATTTT.

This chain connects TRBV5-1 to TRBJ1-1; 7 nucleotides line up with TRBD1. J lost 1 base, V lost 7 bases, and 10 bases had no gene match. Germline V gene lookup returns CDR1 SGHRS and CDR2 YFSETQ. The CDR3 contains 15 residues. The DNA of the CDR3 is TGCGCCAGCTCCGTGACAGGGACCTCGAACACTGAAGCTTTCTTT. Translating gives CASSVTGTSNTEAFF.

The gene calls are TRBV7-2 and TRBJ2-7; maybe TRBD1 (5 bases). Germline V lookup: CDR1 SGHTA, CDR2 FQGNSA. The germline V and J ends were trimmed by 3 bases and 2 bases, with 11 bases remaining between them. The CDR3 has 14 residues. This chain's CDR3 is CASSLRQGPYEQYF. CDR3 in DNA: TGTGCCAGCAGCTTGCGGCAGGGTCCCTACGAGCAGTACTTC. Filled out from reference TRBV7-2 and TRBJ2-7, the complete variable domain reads GAGVSQSPSNKVTEKGKDVELRCDPISGHTALYWYRQSLGQGLEFLIYFQGNSAPDKSGLPSDRFSAERTGGSVSTLTIQRTQQEDSAVYLCASSLRQGPYEQYFGPGTRLTVT.

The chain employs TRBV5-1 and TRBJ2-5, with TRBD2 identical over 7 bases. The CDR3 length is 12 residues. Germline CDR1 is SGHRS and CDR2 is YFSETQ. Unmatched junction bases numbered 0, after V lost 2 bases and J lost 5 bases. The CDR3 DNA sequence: TGCGCCAGCAGCTTTAGCGGGGAGACCCAGTACTTC. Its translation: CASSFSGETQYF.

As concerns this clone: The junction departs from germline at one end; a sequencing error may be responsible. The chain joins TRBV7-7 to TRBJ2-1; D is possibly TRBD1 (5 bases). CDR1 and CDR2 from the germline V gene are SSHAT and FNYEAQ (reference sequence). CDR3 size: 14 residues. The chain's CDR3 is CASSQSGRDNEQFF. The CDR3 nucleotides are TGTGCTAGCAGCCAGTCGGGCAGGGACAATGAGCAGTTCTTC.

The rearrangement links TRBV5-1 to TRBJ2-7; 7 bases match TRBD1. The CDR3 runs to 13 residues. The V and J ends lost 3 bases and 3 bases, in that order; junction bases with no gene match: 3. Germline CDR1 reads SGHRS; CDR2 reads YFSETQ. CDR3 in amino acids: CASSSDRVYEQYF. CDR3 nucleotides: TGCGCCAGCAGCTCTGACAGGGTCTACGAGCAGTACTTC.

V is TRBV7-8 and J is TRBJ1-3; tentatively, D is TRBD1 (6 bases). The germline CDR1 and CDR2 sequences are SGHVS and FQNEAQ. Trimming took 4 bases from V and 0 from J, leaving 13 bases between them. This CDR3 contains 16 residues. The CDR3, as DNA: TGTGCCAGCAGCTCCCCAGGGGCCCCCTCTGGAAACACCATATATTTT. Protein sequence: CASSSPGAPSGNTIYF.

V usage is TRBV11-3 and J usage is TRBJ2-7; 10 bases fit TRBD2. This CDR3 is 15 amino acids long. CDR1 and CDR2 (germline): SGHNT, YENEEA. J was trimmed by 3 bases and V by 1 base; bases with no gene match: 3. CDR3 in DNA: TGTGCCAGCAGCTTAGTGGAGCGGGAGGGCTACGAGCAGTACTTC. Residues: CASSLVEREGYEQYF.

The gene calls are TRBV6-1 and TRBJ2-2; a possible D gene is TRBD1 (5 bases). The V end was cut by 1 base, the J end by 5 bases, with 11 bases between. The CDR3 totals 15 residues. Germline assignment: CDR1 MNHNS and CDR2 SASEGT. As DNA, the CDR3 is TGTGCCAGCAGTGAAGGCAGGGTGAGAACCGGGGAGCTGTTTTTT. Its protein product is CASSEGRVRTGELFF.

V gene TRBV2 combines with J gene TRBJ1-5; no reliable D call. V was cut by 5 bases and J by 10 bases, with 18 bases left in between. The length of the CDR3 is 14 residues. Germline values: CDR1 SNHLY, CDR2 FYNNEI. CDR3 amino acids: CASSTDPPNLPQHF. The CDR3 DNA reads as TGTGCCAGCAGTACGGATCCCCCCAATCTTCCCCAGCATTTT.

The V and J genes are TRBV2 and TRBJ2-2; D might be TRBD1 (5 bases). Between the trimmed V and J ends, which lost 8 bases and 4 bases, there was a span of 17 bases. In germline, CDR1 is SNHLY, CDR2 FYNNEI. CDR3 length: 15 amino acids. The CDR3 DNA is TGTGCCAGCGGTCGGAATGGGGCAGTCACCGGGGAGCTGTTTTTT. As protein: CASGRNGAVTGELFF.

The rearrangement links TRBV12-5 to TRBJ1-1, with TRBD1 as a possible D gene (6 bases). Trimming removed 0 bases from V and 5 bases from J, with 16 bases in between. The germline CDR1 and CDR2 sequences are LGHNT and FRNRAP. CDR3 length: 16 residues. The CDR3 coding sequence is TGTGCTAGTGGTTTGGTATTGGGCCAGGGGAGGACTGAAGCTTTCTTT. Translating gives CASGLVLGQGRTEAFF.

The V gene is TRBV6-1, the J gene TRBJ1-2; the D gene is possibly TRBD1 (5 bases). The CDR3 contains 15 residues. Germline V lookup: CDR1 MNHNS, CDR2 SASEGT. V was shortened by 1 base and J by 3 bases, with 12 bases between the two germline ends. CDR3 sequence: CASSEDPGPDYGYTF. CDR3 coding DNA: TGTGCCAGCAGTGAAGACCCAGGGCCAGACTATGGCTACACCTTC.